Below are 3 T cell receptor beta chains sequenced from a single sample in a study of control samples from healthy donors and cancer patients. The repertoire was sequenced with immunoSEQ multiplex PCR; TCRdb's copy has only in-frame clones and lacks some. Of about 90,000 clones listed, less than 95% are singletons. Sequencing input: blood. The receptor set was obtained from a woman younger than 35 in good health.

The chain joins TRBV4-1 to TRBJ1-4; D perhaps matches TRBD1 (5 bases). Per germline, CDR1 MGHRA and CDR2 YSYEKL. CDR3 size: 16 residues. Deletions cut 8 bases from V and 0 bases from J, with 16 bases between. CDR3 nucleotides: TGCGCCAGCGGCGCCCAGGGAGGTGCAACTAATGAAAAACTGTTTTTT. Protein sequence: CASGAQGGATNEKLFF.

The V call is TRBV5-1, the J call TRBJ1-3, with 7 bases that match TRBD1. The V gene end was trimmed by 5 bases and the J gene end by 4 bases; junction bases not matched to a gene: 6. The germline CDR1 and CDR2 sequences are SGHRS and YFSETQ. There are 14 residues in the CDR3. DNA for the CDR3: TGCGCCAGCAGTCCCGGGACAGCCGGAAACACCATATATTTT. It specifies CASSPGTAGNTIYF.

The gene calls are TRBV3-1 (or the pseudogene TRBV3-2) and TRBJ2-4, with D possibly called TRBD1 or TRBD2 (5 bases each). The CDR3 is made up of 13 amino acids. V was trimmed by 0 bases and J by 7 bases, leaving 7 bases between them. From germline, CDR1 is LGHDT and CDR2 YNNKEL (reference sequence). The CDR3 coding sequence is TGTGCCAGCAGCCAAGAAGAGGGGAACATTCAGTACTTC. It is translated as CASSQEEGNIQYF.